This TCR beta chain was documented in a study of T cells in Graves' hyperthyroidism and ophthalmopathy. Regions amplified from RNA transcripts were the TCR beta CDR3 regions. In the first-round RT-PCR of the TCR CDR3, the HTBI primer set was used. TCRdb re-called the multiplex PCR reads through MiXCR, storing one row per CDR3 protein. This sample has over 700,000 distinct CDR3 sequences, with roughly a third found just once. Study-level points and caveats: Blood shared most expanded thyroid clonotypes above 0.001.

Trimming shortened V by 1 base and J by 0 bases, and 7 bases separated the two germline ends. This CDR3 has 15 amino acids. The germline CDR1 and CDR2 sequences are SGHTA and FQGNSA. Absence of ophthalmopathy progression within 18 months defined stable Graves' hyperthyroidism. Exclusions: uncontrolled infection, other autoimmune disease, pregnancy, lactation. Source material for PBMCs was more than 9.5 ml fresh peripheral blood. This clonotype was seen only a few times. Its specificity is unknown. The sequenced material came from blood. This chain connects TRBV7-2 to TRBJ1-5; unclear D gene. The TCR sequence derives from a woman aged 40 to 50 with Graves' hyperthyroidism. CDR3 sequence (DNA): TGTGCCAGCAGCTTAGAAGCAAATAGCAATCAGCCCCAGCATTTT. Translated, it gives CASSLEANSNQPQHF.